The 29 T cell receptor beta chains below all came from one sample that was sequenced in a study of blood T cell repertoires in COVID-19. Produced via immunoSEQ multiplex PCR; TCRdb's table is partial and in-frame only. The data show about 75,000 clones, with roughly 87% seen just once and roughly 6.8% held by the top ten. Sequences were obtained from peripheral blood. The source is a woman aged 50 to 60 with acute or convalescent COVID-19.

This sequence joins TRBV7-6 and TRBJ2-5, with D unresolved. The CDR3 runs 12 residues. Germline CDR1 and CDR2: SGHVS and FNYEAQ. Between the trimmed V and J ends, which lost 5 bases and 2 bases, there was a span of 6 bases. Here the CDR3 reads CASSILQETQYF. The CDR3 nucleotides are TGTGCCAGCAGCATCCTACAAGAGACCCAGTACTTC. The variable domain in full, with the rest retrieved from reference TRBV7-6 and TRBJ2-5, is GAGVSQSPRYKVTKRGQDVALRCDPISGHVSLYWYRQALGQGPEFLTYFNYEAQQDKSGLPNDRFSAERPEGSISTLTIQRTEQRDSAMYRCASSILQETQYFGPGTRLLVL.

The V and J genes are TRBV4-3 and TRBJ1-2, with D possibly being TRBD1 (5 bases). V lost 1 base, J lost 7 bases, and 16 bases lay in between. Germline V gene sequence: CDR1 LGHNA, CDR2 YSLEER. The CDR3 is 15 residues long. CDR3 sequence: CASSQVDGRRGGYTF. The DNA of the CDR3 is TGCGCCAGCAGCCAAGTTGACGGTAGAAGGGGTGGCTACACCTTC.

The V and J genes are TRBV9 and TRBJ1-1; D remains ambiguous. The germline gives CDR1 SGDLS, CDR2 YYNGEE. The CDR3 is 13 amino acids. V lost 1 base and J lost 5, with 9 bases in between. As DNA, the CDR3 is TGTGCCAGCAGCGTAAACAGCGGGACTGAAGCTTTCTTT. Translation gives CASSVNSGTEAFF.

The table lists this clone with a count of one. The chain uses TRBV7-9 and TRBJ1-1; 8 bases align to TRBD1. This CDR3 contains 15 residues. J lost 3 bases, V lost 5 bases, and 8 bases had no gene match. The V gene's germline CDR1 is SEHNR and CDR2 FQNEAQ (reference sequence). CDR3 nucleotides: TGTGCCAGCAGCCCACAGGGGGTGACGTACACTGAAGCTTTCTTT. It yields the protein CASSPQGVTYTEAFF.

The J gene is TRBJ1-1, the V gene TRBV9; a possible D gene is TRBD1 (6 bases). Trimming stripped 4 bases from V and 1 base from J, with 14 bases between. The CDR3 is made up of 15 amino acids. Looked up from germline, CDR1 is SGDLS and CDR2 is YYNGEE. The CDR3 reads CASSPTGHPNTEAFF. The CDR3 DNA follows: TGTGCCAGCAGCCCGACGGGACATCCGAACACTGAAGCTTTCTTT.

The sample holds a few counts of this clone. This chain joins TRBV7-9 and TRBJ2-6; D possibly corresponds to TRBD2 (5 bases). The germline gives CDR1 SEHNR, CDR2 FQNEAQ (reference sequence). Trimming took 2 bases from V and 4 from J, leaving 9 bases between them. The CDR3 contains 15 residues. The CDR3 loop is CASSLSTGGANVLTF. In DNA form, the CDR3 reads TGTGCCAGCAGCTTATCCACGGGAGGGGCCAACGTCCTGACTTTC.

The V and J genes are TRBV30 and TRBJ2-7; the D gene is possibly TRBD2 (6 bases). The CDR3 length is 16 residues. Germline V gene lookup returns CDR1 GTSNPN and CDR2 SVGIG (reference sequence). Trimming removed 4 bases at V and 2 bases at J, with 21 bases between. The CDR3 DNA reads as TGTGCCTGGAAGCCGGTGCGGGGAGCGGGCCCCTACGAGCAGTACTTC. Protein product: CAWKPVRGAGPYEQYF.

The chain uses TRBV5-1 and TRBJ2-5; 9 nucleotides align to TRBD2. Germline lookup yields CDR1 SGHRS and CDR2 YFSETQ. The CDR3 runs 17 residues. V dropped 4 bases and J dropped 1; count of bases not matched to a gene: 11. CDR3 nucleotide sequence: TGCGCCAGCAGCCCCGCTCTGACTAGCGGACTCCAAGAGACCCAGTACTTC. It specifies CASSPALTSGLQETQYF.

V and J are TRBV5-1 and TRBJ2-1; D perhaps matches TRBD2 (6 bases). Looked up from germline, CDR1 is SGHRS and CDR2 is YFSETQ. The CDR3 contains 15 residues. Trimming left V 0 bases short and J 7 bases short, with 14 bases between. The CDR3 coding sequence is TGCGCCAGCAGCTTGGCCGCCGTACTAGCAAATGAGCAGTTCTTC. Translating gives CASSLAAVLANEQFF.

The chain employs TRBV30 and TRBJ1-5; D may be TRBD1 (5 bases). V was pared by 2 bases and J by 5 bases, with 13 bases between. The CDR3 runs 14 residues. The V gene's germline CDR1 is GTSNPN and CDR2 SVGIG (reference sequence). This chain's CDR3 is CAWSKGVDDQPQHF. The DNA for the CDR3 is TGTGCCTGGAGTAAAGGGGTCGACGATCAGCCCCAGCATTTT.

J is TRBJ2-1 and V is TRBV19, with TRBD1 identical over 7 bases. Germline-derived CDR1 and CDR2 are LNHDA and SQIVND (reference sequence). Unmatched junction bases numbered 3, after V lost 3 bases and J lost 4 bases. The CDR3 runs 14 residues. The DNA of the CDR3 is TGTGCCAGTAGTATGGGACAGCCGTACAATGAGCAGTTCTTC. Translating it yields CASSMGQPYNEQFF.

This chain joins TRBV28 and TRBJ2-7, with a weak D call TRBD2 (5 bases). The CDR3 loop spans 13 amino acids. The V and J ends lost 6 bases and 2 bases respectively, with 11 bases between them. Germline CDR1 reads MDHEN; CDR2 reads SYDVKM. CDR3 residues: CASRRHGTYEQYF. The CDR3 DNA reads as TGTGCCAGCAGACGGCACGGGACCTACGAGCAGTACTTC.

The rearrangement links TRBV27 to TRBJ1-2; D remains unclear. The V end lost 6 bases, the J end lost 0 bases, and 26 bases lay between the germline ends. Germline V gene lookup returns CDR1 MNHEY and CDR2 SMNVEV (reference sequence). The CDR3 has 19 residues. CDR3 loop: CASRPYSLGPKAANYGYTF. The CDR3 region has the DNA TGTGCCAGCAGACCCTACTCCCTAGGCCCCAAAGCAGCTAACTATGGCTACACCTTC.

This rearrangement joins TRBV11-2 to TRBJ2-1; D is uncertain. In germline, CDR1 is SGHAT, CDR2 FQNNGV. With 4 bases removed from V and 1 base from J, the gap between germline ends came to 8 bases. CDR3 size: 14 residues. The CDR3 protein is CASSYRRSYNEQFF. CDR3 sequence (DNA): TGTGCCAGCAGCTATAGGAGATCCTACAATGAGCAGTTCTTC.

The chain carries TRBV11-2 and TRBJ2-7; TRBD2 is a possible D gene (5 bases). Trimming removed 1 base from V and 7 bases from J, with 14 bases in between. This CDR3 region has 14 residues. CDR1 and CDR2 from the germline V gene are SGHAT and FQNNGV. The CDR3 spells CASSLGGSRQEQYF. DNA of the CDR3: TGTGCCAGCAGCTTAGGCGGGTCCCGGCAGGAGCAGTACTTC.

The V gene is TRBV5-4, the J gene TRBJ2-5, with D possibly being TRBD2 (6 bases). This CDR3 spans 13 amino acids. Germline CDR1 is SGHNT and CDR2 is YYREEE (reference sequence). V lost 0 bases and J 3 bases, leaving 6 bases between the germline ends. CDR3 bases: TGTGCCAGCAGCTTGGGGGGGGAAGAGACCCAGTACTTC. It translates to CASSLGGEETQYF.

This clone was seen only a few times. The chain recombines TRBV29-1 with TRBJ1-2, with 10 bases that match TRBD1. Germline values: CDR1 SQVTM, CDR2 ANQGSEA. The CDR3 spans 11 residues. The junction had 5 bases not matched to a gene; V was cut back by 8 bases and J by 8 bases. The CDR3 region is CSLWTGGGYTF. CDR3 coding DNA: TGCAGCTTGTGGACAGGGGGAGGCTACACCTTC.

This clone has more than one count but fewer than ten. The chain combines TRBV5-1 with TRBJ2-2; 8 nucleotides match TRBD2. The V segment lost 3 bases and the J segment 4 bases; nucleotides outside the gene matches: 11. The CDR3 has 17 amino acids. Germline CDR1 SGHRS, CDR2 YFSETQ. In nucleotides, the CDR3 is TGCGCCAGCAGCTCTTCAATCTCCGGGACTAGCACCGGGGAGCTGTTTTTT. Amino acids: CASSSSISGTSTGELFF.

This chain joins TRBV9 and TRBJ1-4, with D maybe TRBD1 (6 bases). CDR1 is SGDLS, CDR2 YYNGEE, per germline. Trimming left V 4 bases short and J 4 bases short, with 11 bases between. This CDR3 comprises 14 residues. The CDR3 loop is CASSPGQHNEKLFF. The CDR3 region has the DNA TGTGCCAGCAGCCCTGGACAGCATAATGAAAAACTGTTTTTT.

Notes on this clone: A read error may produce the germline difference seen at one junction end. The CDR3: CASSPLSTGTTIYF. The CDR3 nucleotides read TGTGCCAGCAGCCCCTTGTCAACAGGAACCACCATATATTTT. The chain is built from TRBV7-9 and TRBJ1-3, with D possibly being TRBD1 (5 bases). CDR3 length: 14 amino acids. Germline CDR1 and CDR2: SEHNR and FQNEAQ (reference sequence). Full variable domain (outside the CDR3, taken from reference TRBV7-9 and TRBJ1-3): DTGVSQNPRHKITKRGQNVTFRCDPISEHNRLYWYRQTLGQGPEFLTYFQNEAQLEKSRLLSDRFSAERPKGSFSTLEIQRTEQGDSAMYLCASSPLSTGTTIYFGEGSWLTVV.

The chain couples TRBV18 to TRBJ2-2; D possibly corresponds to TRBD1 (5 bases). V lost 2 bases and J 6 bases, leaving 13 bases between the germline ends. This CDR3 comprises 15 residues. Looked up from germline, CDR1 is KGHSH and CDR2 is LQKENI. The CDR3 nucleotides are TGTGCCAGCTCACCAGAGGCAGTGGGGCCCGGGGAGCTGTTTTTT. Amino acids: CASSPEAVGPGELFF. The full variable domain, its missing parts supplied by reference TRBV18 and TRBJ2-2, is NAGVMQNPRHLVRRRGQEARLRCSPMKGHSHVYWYRQLPEEGLKFMVYLQKENIIDESGMPKERFSAEFPKEGPSILRIQQVVRGDSAAYFCASSPEAVGPGELFFGEGSRLTVL.

V gene TRBV9 combines with J gene TRBJ2-5, with TRBD1 identical over 10 bases. The V gene end was trimmed by 4 bases and the J gene end by 2 bases; junction bases not matched to a gene: 2. Germline V lookup: CDR1 SGDLS, CDR2 YYNGEE. This CDR3 has 14 amino acids. The CDR3: CASSWTGGQETQYF. In nucleotides, the CDR3 is TGTGCCAGCAGCTGGACAGGGGGGCAAGAGACCCAGTACTTC.

This clone occurred once. This chain connects TRBV2 to TRBJ1-5; 11 nucleotides match TRBD1. Trimming cost V 4 bases and J 6 bases; bases outside gene matches: 2. Germline assignment: CDR1 SNHLY and CDR2 FYNNEI. CDR3 length: 14 amino acids. CDR3 in amino acids: CASSGTGGSQPQHF. The CDR3 DNA is TGTGCCAGCAGTGGGACAGGGGGCAGTCAGCCCCAGCATTTT.

CDR3 coding DNA: TGTGCCTGGAGTCGGACAGCAACTAATGAAAAACTGTTTTTT. It codes for CAWSRTATNEKLFF. The chain couples TRBV30 to TRBJ1-4; possible D gene TRBD1, 6 bases. The CDR3 covers 14 residues. With 2 bases removed from V and 0 bases from J, the gap between germline ends came to 7 bases. Per germline, CDR1 GTSNPN and CDR2 SVGIG (reference sequence). Complete variable domain (other parts from reference TRBV30 and TRBJ1-4): SQTIHQWPATLVQPVGSPLSLECTVEGTSNPNLYWYRQAAGRGLQLLFYSVGIGQISSEVPQNLSASRPQDRQFILSSKKLLLSDSGFYLCAWSRTATNEKLFFGSGTQLSVL.

CDR3 in amino acids: CATSDTSASGRSGELFF. CDR3 in DNA: TGTGCCACCAGTGACACGTCGGCTAGCGGGAGGTCCGGGGAGCTGTTTTTT. The chain recombines TRBV24-1 with TRBJ2-2; 11 bases match TRBD2. The germline gives CDR1 KGHDR, CDR2 SFDVKD. Trimming at V came to 4 bases and at J to 6 bases, leaving 9 bases not matched to a gene. The CDR3 length is 17 residues.

This clone was seen a few times. This chain links TRBV11-2 with TRBJ2-7, with a possible D match to TRBD2 (6 bases). The germline CDR1 and CDR2 sequences are SGHAT and FQNNGV. This CDR3 region has 15 residues. Trimming took off 1 base at V and 5 bases at J, with 15 bases between the two ends. The CDR3: CASSLGHGRGNEQYF. CDR3 sequence (DNA): TGTGCCAGCAGCTTAGGCCACGGGCGGGGAAACGAGCAGTACTTC. Combining the CDR3 with reference TRBV11-2 and TRBJ2-7 gives the whole variable domain EAGVAQSPRYKIIEKRQSVAFWCNPISGHATLYWYQQILGQGPKLLIQFQNNGVVDDSQLPKDRFSAERLKGVDSTLKIQPAKLEDSAVYLCASSLGHGRGNEQYFGPGTRLTVT.

CDR3 sequence reads: CASSSFTGTENEKLFF. CDR3 DNA sequence: TGTGCCAGCAGCTCCTTCACCGGGACAGAAAATGAAAAACTGTTTTTT. The gene calls are TRBV5-6 and TRBJ1-4, with 7 positions matching TRBD1. This CDR3 has 16 residues. The V gene's germline CDR1 is SGHDT and CDR2 YYEEEE. The V and J ends lost 3 bases and 5 bases, in that order; junction bases with no gene match: 10.

The CDR3 region is CAPRRGSGNTIYF. The CDR3 nucleotides read TGTGCCCCGCGACGGGGCTCTGGAAACACCATATATTTT. V gene TRBV2 combines with J gene TRBJ1-3; D unresolved. The V end lost 11 bases, the J end lost 0 bases, and 11 bases lay between the germline ends. Germline CDR1 is SNHLY and CDR2 is FYNNEI. CDR3 length: 13 amino acids.

The J gene is TRBJ2-7, the V gene TRBV6-1; perhaps TRBD1 as D (5 bases). V lost 1 base to trimming and J lost 3 bases, with 10 bases between them. This CDR3 region has 14 residues. The germline V gene has CDR1 MNHNS and CDR2 SASEGT. CDR3 DNA: TGTGCCAGCAGTGAAGACCAGGGCTTCTACGAGCAGTACTTC. This codes for CASSEDQGFYEQYF.